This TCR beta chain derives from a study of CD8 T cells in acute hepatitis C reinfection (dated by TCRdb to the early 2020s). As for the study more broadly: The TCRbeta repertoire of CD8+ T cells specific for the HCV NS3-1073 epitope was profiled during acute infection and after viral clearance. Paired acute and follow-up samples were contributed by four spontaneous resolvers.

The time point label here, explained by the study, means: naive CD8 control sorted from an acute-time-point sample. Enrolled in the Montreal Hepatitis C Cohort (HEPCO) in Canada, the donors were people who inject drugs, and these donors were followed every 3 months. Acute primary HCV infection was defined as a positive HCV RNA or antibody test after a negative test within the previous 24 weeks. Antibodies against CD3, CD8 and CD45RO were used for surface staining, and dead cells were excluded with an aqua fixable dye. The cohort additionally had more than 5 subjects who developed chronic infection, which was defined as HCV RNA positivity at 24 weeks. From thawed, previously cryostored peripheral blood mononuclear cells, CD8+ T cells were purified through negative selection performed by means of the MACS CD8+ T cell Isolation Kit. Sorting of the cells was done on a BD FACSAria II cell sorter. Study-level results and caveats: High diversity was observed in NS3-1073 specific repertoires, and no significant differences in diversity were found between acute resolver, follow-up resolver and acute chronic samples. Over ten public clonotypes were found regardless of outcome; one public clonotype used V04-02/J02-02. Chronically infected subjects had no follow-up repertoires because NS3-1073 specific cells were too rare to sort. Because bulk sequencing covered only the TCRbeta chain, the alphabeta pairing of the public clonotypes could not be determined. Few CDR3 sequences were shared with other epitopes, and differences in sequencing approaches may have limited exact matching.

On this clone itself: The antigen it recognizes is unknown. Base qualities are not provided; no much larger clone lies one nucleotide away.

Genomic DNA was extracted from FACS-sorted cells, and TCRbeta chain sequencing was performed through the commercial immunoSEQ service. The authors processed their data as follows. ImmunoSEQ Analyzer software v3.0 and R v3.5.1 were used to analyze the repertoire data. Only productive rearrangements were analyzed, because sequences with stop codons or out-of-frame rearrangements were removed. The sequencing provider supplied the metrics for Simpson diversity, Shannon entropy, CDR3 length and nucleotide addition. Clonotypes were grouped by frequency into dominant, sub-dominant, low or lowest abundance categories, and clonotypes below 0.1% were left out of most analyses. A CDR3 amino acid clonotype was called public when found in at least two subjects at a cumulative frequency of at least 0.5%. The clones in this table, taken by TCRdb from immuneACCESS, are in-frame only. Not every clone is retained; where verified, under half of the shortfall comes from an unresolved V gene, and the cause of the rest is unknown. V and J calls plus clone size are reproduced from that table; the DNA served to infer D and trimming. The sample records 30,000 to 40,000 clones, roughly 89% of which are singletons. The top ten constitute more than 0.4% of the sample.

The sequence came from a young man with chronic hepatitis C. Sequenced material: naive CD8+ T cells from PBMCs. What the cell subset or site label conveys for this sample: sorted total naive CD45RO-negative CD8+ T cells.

This receptor carries the CDR3 CASSFWDSTDTQYF. The sequenced DNA: TGCGCCAGCAGTTTTTGGGATAGCACAGATACGCAGTATTTT. The sequence links TRBV10-1 to TRBJ2-3; no confident D gene assignment can be made. Including the terminal cysteine and phenylalanine, the CDR3 comprises 14 residues. Only CDR3 DNA is held: 42 bases, read in frame from base 1. Trimming at the junction amounts to 5 bases on V and 0 bases on J, and the germline ends lie 9 bases apart. From a lookup of the germline V gene (reference sequence), CDR1 and CDR2 are WNHNN and SYGVQD.